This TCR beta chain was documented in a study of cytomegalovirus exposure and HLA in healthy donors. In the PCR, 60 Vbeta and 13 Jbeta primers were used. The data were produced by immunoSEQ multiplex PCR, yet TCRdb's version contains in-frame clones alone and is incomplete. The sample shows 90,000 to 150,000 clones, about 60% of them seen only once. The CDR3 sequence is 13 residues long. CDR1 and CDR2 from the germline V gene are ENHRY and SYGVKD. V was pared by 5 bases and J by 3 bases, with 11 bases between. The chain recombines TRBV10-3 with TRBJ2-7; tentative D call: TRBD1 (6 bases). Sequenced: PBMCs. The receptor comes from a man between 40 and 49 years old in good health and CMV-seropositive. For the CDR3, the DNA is TGTGCCATCAGTCCCGAGGGGGTCTACGAGCAGTACTTC. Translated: CAISPEGVYEQYF.